These 10 T cell receptor beta chains were all obtained from the same sample, sequenced in a study of blood T cell repertoires in COVID-19. Here immunoSEQ multiplex PCR was the method, and the copy in TCRdb shows in-frame clones only, minus some. Of approximately 85,000 clones listed, about 86% were seen once; the top ten hold 22%. The sequencing sample was made of peripheral blood. These receptors came from a woman of 80 years or more in a cohort sampled during active or convalescent COVID-19.

This chain links TRBV4-1 with TRBJ2-7; D remains ambiguous. CDR3 length: 15 amino acids. The germline V gene has CDR1 MGHRA and CDR2 YSYEKL. V gave up 3 bases and J gave up 0 bases, with 12 bases separating them. CDR3 region: CASSQTATLSYEQYF. The CDR3 DNA is TGCGCCAGCAGCCAGACTGCCACCCTCTCCTACGAGCAGTACTTC.

The rearrangement uses TRBV7-9 and TRBJ1-5, with 7 bases aligning to TRBD1. CDR1 SEHNR and CDR2 FQNEAQ come from the germline V gene (reference sequence). The CDR3 length is 14 residues. Trimming at V came to 5 bases and at J to 6 bases, leaving 7 bases not matched to a gene. CDR3 in amino acids: CASSRDSNTQPQHF. The CDR3 DNA reads as TGTGCCAGCAGCCGGGACAGTAATACTCAGCCCCAGCATTTT.

The chain links TRBV6-1 to TRBJ1-2; no reliable D call. Germline V gene data show CDR1 as MNHNS and CDR2 as SASEGT. There are 11 residues in the CDR3. Trimming took 1 base from V and 14 from J, leaving 11 bases between them. The CDR3 protein is CASSEGSRWTF. CDR3 bases: TGTGCCAGCAGTGAAGGATCACGGTGGACCTTC.

The chain recombines TRBV6-4 with TRBJ2-3; 7 bases map to TRBD1. Germline values: CDR1 MRHNA, CDR2 SNTAGT. This CDR3 has 15 residues. J lost 3 bases, V lost 4 bases, and 7 bases had no gene match. For the CDR3, the DNA is TGTGCCAGCAGTGGACAGGGACATAAGACAGATACGCAGTATTTT. Translation gives CASSGQGHKTDTQYF.

The CDR3: CSVEQTAGYGYTF. Here the CDR3 DNA reads TGCAGCGTTGAACAGACGGCGGGGTATGGCTACACCTTC. The V call is TRBV29-1, the J call TRBJ1-2; D remains unclear. CDR1 is SQVTM and CDR2 is ANQGSEA in the germline V gene. V was cut by 2 bases and J by 5 bases, with 12 bases left in between. This CDR3 has 13 amino acids.

The chain uses TRBV12-3 or TRBV12-4 and TRBJ1-1; 7 positions agree with TRBD1. V lost 2 bases and J lost 11; bases outside the gene matches: 8. The CDR3 runs to 13 residues. The CDR3 is CASSLSLDRVAFF. As DNA, the CDR3 is TGTGCCAGCAGTTTAAGCCTCGACAGGGTGGCTTTCTTT.

The chain couples TRBV20-1 to TRBJ2-7, with 7 bases fitting TRBD2. The ends lost 3 bases at V and 6 bases at J; junction bases unmatched: 14. The CDR3 extends over 15 amino acids. Germline values: CDR1 DFQATT, CDR2 SNEGSKA (reference sequence). The CDR3 loop is CSASAGGSLVGEQYF. The CDR3 nucleotides are TGCAGTGCTAGTGCTGGCGGGAGCTTGGTGGGCGAGCAGTACTTC.

The chain joins TRBV6-1 to TRBJ2-3; D unclear. CDR1 and CDR2 (germline): MNHNS, SASEGT. Trimming left V 0 bases short and J 6 bases short, with 7 bases between. CDR3 length equals 13 residues. The DNA for the CDR3 is TGTGCCAGCAGTGAAGCGAGTCCGGATACGCAGTATTTT. Amino acids: CASSEASPDTQYF.

This clone appeared once. The chain joins TRBV5-5 to TRBJ1-5, with 8 bases identical to TRBD1. Germline V CDR1 and CDR2: SGHKS, YYEKEE (reference sequence). The V gene end was trimmed by 3 bases and the J gene end by 1 base; junction bases not matched to a gene: 9. The CDR3 runs 17 residues. The CDR3 nucleotides read TGTGCCAGCAGCTCAGGACAGGGAGGACGGAGCAATCAGCCCCAGCATTTT. Encoded protein: CASSSGQGGRSNQPQHF.

The table lists this clone with a count of one. J is TRBJ2-5 and V is TRBV6-2 or TRBV6-3; 8 bases line up with TRBD2. Germline V gene sequence: CDR1 MNHEY, CDR2 SVGEGT. The CDR3 is 14 residues long. Trimming took 5 bases from V and 5 from J; bases not matched to a gene: 7. CDR3 DNA sequence: TGTGCCAGCAGTCTCGGGAGGGCCATCGAGACCCAGTACTTC. It codes for CASSLGRAIETQYF.